Below, 18 T cell receptor beta chains from the same sample are listed, as sequenced in a study of T cell changes during pregnancy in multiple sclerosis. The table came from immunoSEQ multiplex PCR; TCRdb's copy has only in-frame clones and leaves some out. The repertoire holds roughly 45,000 clones, with approximately 92% as singletons. The specimen was CD8+ T cells from peripheral blood mononuclear cells, collected after pregnancy. The receptors were sampled from a female donor with multiple sclerosis, enrolled in a pregnancy study.

This clone was observed once. The rearrangement uses TRBV19 and TRBJ2-2, with TRBD1 matching 7 bases. This CDR3 is built from 19 residues. With V trimmed by 5 bases and J by 3 bases, 18 bases remained unmatched. CDR1 is LNHDA and CDR2 is SQIVND in the germline V gene (reference sequence). DNA for the CDR3: TGTGCCAGTAGTTCCCACTTTACAGACAGGGCATGGGACACCGGGGAGCTGTTTTTT. Its translation is CASSSHFTDRAWDTGELFF.

The gene calls are TRBV28 and TRBJ1-1; tentatively, D is TRBD1 (6 bases). The ends were cut back, 10 bases at V and 1 base at J, with 10 bases in the middle. From germline, CDR1 is MDHEN and CDR2 SYDVKM. The CDR3 length is 12 residues. The CDR3 DNA reads as TGTGCCATCGAACAGGGGAACACTGAAGCTTTCTTT. This translates into CAIEQGNTEAFF.

The V gene is TRBV19, the J gene TRBJ1-3; D call uncertain. Trimming took 7 bases from V and 0 from J, leaving 10 bases between them. Per germline, CDR1 LNHDA and CDR2 SQIVND (reference sequence). This CDR3 has 14 residues. The CDR3 DNA follows: TGTGCCAGTAATGACTTTCGCTCTGGAAACACCATATATTTT. Amino acid sequence: CASNDFRSGNTIYF.

The V and J genes are TRBV7-3 and TRBJ2-7; 7 bases map to TRBD1. Per germline, CDR1 SGHTA and CDR2 FQGTGA. This CDR3 spans 15 amino acids. Trimming cost V 5 bases and J 4 bases; bases outside gene matches: 11. The CDR3 DNA reads TGTGCCAGCAGCCCACCTAGGGGGCTCCCTTACGAGCAGTACTTC. Its translation is CASSPPRGLPYEQYF. The complete variable domain, with remaining parts taken from reference TRBV7-3 and TRBJ2-7, reads GAGVSQTPSNKVTEKGKYVELRCDPISGHTALYWYRQSLGQGPEFLIYFQGTGAADDSGLPNDRFFAVRPEGSVSTLKIQRTERGDSAVYLCASSPPRGLPYEQYFGPGTRLTVT.

This chain links TRBV30 with TRBJ2-1, with D possibly matching TRBD2 (5 bases). The germline V and J ends were trimmed by 0 bases and 7 bases, with 19 bases remaining between them. CDR3 length: 16 residues. CDR1 and CDR2 (germline): GTSNPN, SVGIG (reference sequence). The CDR3 reads CAWSVDALDGGNEQFF. The CDR3 DNA reads TGTGCCTGGAGTGTAGACGCACTAGATGGCGGGAATGAGCAGTTCTTC.

The rearrangement links TRBV27 to TRBJ2-1; 11 bases align to TRBD2. The CDR3 covers 14 residues. With V trimmed by 2 bases and J by 8 bases, 2 bases remained unmatched. Germline CDR1 is MNHEY and CDR2 is SMNVEV (reference sequence). CDR3 bases: TGTGCCAGCAGTTTAGGACTAGCGGGCTATGAGCAGTTCTTC. This sequence encodes CASSLGLAGYEQFF.

The rearrangement uses TRBV2 and TRBJ2-7; D remains unclear. Germline loops: CDR1 SNHLY, CDR2 FYNNEI. The length of the CDR3 is 11 residues. Trimming pared 1 base from V and 6 bases from J, leaving 4 bases between. CDR3 residues: CASSEGGEQYF. For the CDR3, the DNA is TGTGCCAGCAGTGAAGGCGGCGAGCAGTACTTC.

In the case of this clone: Other DNA sequences in this sample translate to the same CDR3. The chain employs TRBV27 and TRBJ2-7; maybe TRBD1 (6 bases). The germline V and J ends were trimmed by 3 bases and 3 bases, with 9 bases remaining between them. There are 13 residues in the CDR3. Germline V gives CDR1 MNHEY, CDR2 SMNVEV (reference sequence). The chain's CDR3 is CASSFGQRYEQYF. For the CDR3, the DNA is TGTGCCAGCAGTTTTGGACAGCGCTACGAGCAGTACTTC.

The count of this clone is one. The chain combines TRBV11-2 with TRBJ1-5; 8 bases match TRBD1. The CDR3 sequence is 13 residues long. The J segment lost 7 bases and the V segment lost 6 bases, leaving 5 bases of the junction unmatched. Germline assignment: CDR1 SGHAT and CDR2 FQNNGV. This CDR3 reads CASSSTGGQPQHF. The CDR3 DNA sequence: TGTGCCAGCAGTAGTACAGGGGGACAGCCCCAGCATTTT.

The chain has TRBV2 and TRBJ2-1, with D perhaps matching TRBD2 (6 bases). V gave up 7 bases and J gave up 1 base, with 14 bases separating them. The germline gives CDR1 SNHLY, CDR2 FYNNEI. This CDR3 is built from 15 residues. This chain's CDR3 is CASTGGKGSYNEQFF. The CDR3, as DNA: TGTGCCAGCACAGGCGGGAAAGGTTCCTACAATGAGCAGTTCTTC.

This chain uses TRBV7-9 with TRBJ1-2; D gene uncertain. Per germline, CDR1 SEHNR and CDR2 FQNEAQ (reference sequence). Trimming took 5 bases from V and 3 from J, leaving 16 bases between them. This CDR3 comprises 15 residues. In nucleotides, the CDR3 is TGTGCCAGCAGCCCCATTCCGGGAAGCTACTATGGCTACACCTTC. It codes for CASSPIPGSYYGYTF.

This chain connects TRBV5-4 to TRBJ2-2, with 12 bases aligning to TRBD1. The V gene end was trimmed by 2 bases and the J gene end by 4 bases; junction bases not matched to a gene: 3. The CDR3 is made up of 16 amino acids. Per germline, CDR1 SGHNT and CDR2 YYREEE (reference sequence). The CDR3, as DNA: TGTGCCAGCAGCTTCAGGGACAGGGGGCGCACCGGGGAGCTGTTTTTT. Its translation is CASSFRDRGRTGELFF.

The J gene is TRBJ2-7, the V gene TRBV9; TRBD1 matches at 10 bases. Per germline, CDR1 SGDLS and CDR2 YYNGEE. The CDR3 is 14 residues long. The V gene end was trimmed by 6 bases and the J gene end by 5 bases; junction bases not matched to a gene: 8. This chain's CDR3 is CASNSGGTGDEQYF. The DNA of the CDR3 is TGTGCCAGCAATTCAGGGGGGACAGGGGACGAGCAGTACTTC.

This clone was observed a single time. The chain links TRBV2 to TRBJ2-3; tentative D call: TRBD2 (5 bases). Trimming stripped 8 bases from V and 4 bases from J, with 13 bases between. Germline assignment: CDR1 SNHLY and CDR2 FYNNEI. This CDR3 has 13 amino acids. The CDR3 loop reads CASLKEGADTQYF. As DNA, the CDR3 is TGTGCCAGCCTGAAAGAGGGAGCAGATACGCAGTATTTT.

The chain employs TRBV19 and TRBJ2-3; 8 nucleotides match TRBD2. Germline CDR1 is LNHDA and CDR2 is SQIVND (reference sequence). With 0 bases clipped from V and 5 bases from J, the junction kept 7 bases outside the gene matches. This CDR3 region has 16 residues. Here the CDR3 DNA reads TGTGCCAGTAGTATAGAGTCTAGCGGGTGGGTAGATACGCAGTATTTT. This codes for CASSIESSGWVDTQYF.

This rearrangement joins TRBV9 to TRBJ2-3; no clear D. CDR3 length: 13 residues. The V gene lost 0 bases and the J gene lost 4 bases, with 6 bases spanning the gap. Germline V lookup: CDR1 SGDLS, CDR2 YYNGEE. DNA of the CDR3: TGTGCCAGCAGCGTAGGAAGAGCAGATACGCAGTATTTT. The encoded protein is CASSVGRADTQYF. Based on the CDR3 plus reference TRBV9 and TRBJ2-3, the full variable domain is DSGVTQTPKHLITATGQRVTLRCSPRSGDLSVYWYQQSLDQGLQFLIQYYNGEERAKGNILERFSAQQFPDLHSELNLSSLELGDSALYFCASSVGRADTQYFGPGTRLTVL.

CDR3 coding DNA: TGCGCCAGCAGCCAAACGAGGACAGGGGCCTACGAGCAGTACTTC. This encodes CASSQTRTGAYEQYF. V is TRBV4-1 and J is TRBJ2-7; 9 bases agree with TRBD1. There are 15 residues in the CDR3. The trim removed 2 bases at V and 2 bases at J, leaving 4 bases unmatched. Germline values: CDR1 MGHRA, CDR2 YSYEKL.

The rearrangement joins TRBV7-6 to TRBJ2-3, with TRBD1 as a possible D gene (6 bases). In germline, CDR1 is SGHVS, CDR2 FNYEAQ. V was cut by 2 bases and J by 2 bases, with 11 bases left in between. This CDR3 has 15 amino acids. This chain's CDR3 is CASSLTTGYTDTQYF. In nucleotides, the CDR3 is TGTGCCAGCAGCTTAACGACAGGATACACAGATACGCAGTATTTT. The full variable domain, completed using reference TRBV7-6 and TRBJ2-3, is GAGVSQSPRYKVTKRGQDVALRCDPISGHVSLYWYRQALGQGPEFLTYFNYEAQQDKSGLPNDRFSAERPEGSISTLTIQRTEQRDSAMYRCASSLTTGYTDTQYFGPGTRLTVL.